Below are 12 T cell receptor beta chains sequenced from a single sample in a study of chemoradiotherapy in HPV16-positive cancers (dated by TCRdb to between 2021 and 2024). The receptor library was made with the immunoSEQ multiplex PCR assay. Held by TCRdb, this immuneACCESS table contains in-frame sequences only and omits some clones. Under half of the omission traces to an unresolved V gene where checked; the cause of the rest is unknown. The sample data list about 12,000 clones, and 85% to 90% of these were observed just once. Clones ranked in the top ten supply over 2% of the sample. Sequencing used blood, obtained from a patient who underwent chemoradiotherapy. Receptors were obtained from a human donor with HPV-associated anogenital cancer.

V and J are TRBV7-9 and TRBJ2-3; D gene ambiguous. With 3 bases removed from V and 3 bases from J, the gap between germline ends came to 25 bases. Germline V gene sequence: CDR1 SEHNR, CDR2 FQNEAQ (reference sequence). The CDR3 runs to 19 residues. CDR3 sequence: CASSFLGVSRLNRTDTQYF. The CDR3 DNA sequence: TGTGCCAGCAGCTTTTTGGGCGTCTCCAGACTCAACCGTACAGATACGCAGTATTTT.

In its sample, this clone was seen a few times. This chain uses TRBV5-4 with TRBJ2-3; perhaps TRBD2 as D (7 bases). Trimming removed 6 bases at V and 3 bases at J, with 17 bases between. Germline assignment: CDR1 SGHNT and CDR2 YYREEE (reference sequence). The CDR3 totals 15 residues. CDR3 DNA: TGTGCCAGCACACCGCCACAGGGACTAACAGATACGCAGTATTTT. Its translation is CASTPPQGLTDTQYF.

The chain recombines TRBV30 with TRBJ1-5; possibly TRBD1 for D (6 bases). This CDR3 spans 13 amino acids. The germline V and J ends were trimmed by 5 bases and 0 bases, with 8 bases remaining between them. In germline, CDR1 is GTSNPN, CDR2 SVGIG (reference sequence). The CDR3 loop is CAWGQTSNQPQHF. In DNA form, the CDR3 reads TGTGCCTGGGGACAGACTAGCAATCAGCCCCAGCATTTT.

This sequence joins TRBV2 and TRBJ1-6, with 9 nucleotides matching TRBD1. Germline V gene sequence: CDR1 SNHLY, CDR2 FYNNEI. This CDR3 comprises 15 residues. Trimming at V came to 6 bases and at J to 6 bases, leaving 6 bases not matched to a gene. The CDR3 region is CASSASDRGNSPLHF. The CDR3, as DNA: TGTGCCAGCAGCGCCTCGGACAGGGGTAATTCACCCCTCCACTTT.

There are a few counts of this clone. This rearrangement joins TRBV7-2 to TRBJ1-2; the match to TRBD1 covers 9 bases. Germline CDR1 reads SGHTA; CDR2 reads FQGNSA. The CDR3 totals 14 residues. Trimming at V came to 1 base and at J to 7 bases, leaving 4 bases not matched to a gene. In DNA, the CDR3 is TGTGCCAGCAGCTTAGAGGGGACAGGGTCTGGCTACACCTTC. Amino acids: CASSLEGTGSGYTF. Full variable domain (rest looked up from reference TRBV7-2 and TRBJ1-2): GAGVSQSPSNKVTEKGKDVELRCDPISGHTALYWYRQSLGQGLEFLIYFQGNSAPDKSGLPSDRFSAERTGGSVSTLTIQRTQQEDSAVYLCASSLEGTGSGYTFGSGTRLTVV.

The chain links TRBV19 to TRBJ1-1, with D tentatively TRBD1 (5 bases). V lost 6 bases to trimming and J lost 0 bases, with 17 bases between them. The germline CDR1 and CDR2 sequences are LNHDA and SQIVND (reference sequence). There are 16 residues in the CDR3. The DNA for the CDR3 is TGTGCCAGTAGGGCCCAAGGGGACCAGGTGAACACTGAAGCTTTCTTT. Translated, it gives CASRAQGDQVNTEAFF.

The rearrangement joins TRBV7-9 to TRBJ2-5, with D tentatively TRBD1 (6 bases). CDR3 length equals 13 residues. Germline values: CDR1 SEHNR, CDR2 FQNEAQ (reference sequence). Trimming pared 6 bases from V and 2 bases from J, leaving 10 bases between. The CDR3 loop reads CASREQGQETQYF. DNA of the CDR3: TGTGCCAGCAGGGAACAGGGACAAGAGACCCAGTACTTC.

The chain joins TRBV5-1 to TRBJ1-2; D is unclear. The CDR3 runs 14 residues. Germline V lookup: CDR1 SGHRS, CDR2 YFSETQ. Trimming took off 0 bases at V and 2 bases at J, with 8 bases between the two ends. Written as DNA, the CDR3 is TGCGCCAGCAGCTTGGTAGGGAGCAACTATGGCTACACCTTC. Protein product: CASSLVGSNYGYTF.

This chain uses TRBV10-3 with TRBJ1-5, with TRBD1 matching over 10 bases. J lost 2 bases, V lost 10 bases, and 8 bases had no gene match. Germline CDR1 reads ENHRY; CDR2 reads SYGVKD. The CDR3 runs to 15 residues. CDR3 DNA sequence: TGTGCCACCTCGACAGGGGGCGCCGGCAATCAGCCCCAGCATTTT. Translation: CATSTGGAGNQPQHF.

This clone was seen only once. V is TRBV9 and J is TRBJ1-5; D uncertain. Germline CDR1 is SGDLS and CDR2 is YYNGEE. This CDR3 is built from 11 residues. The CDR3 loop reads CGEPPSMPQHF. The CDR3 region has the DNA TGTGGAGAGCCTCCCAGCATGCCCCAGCATTTT. The entire variable domain, with the rest obtained from reference TRBV9 and TRBJ1-5, is as follows: DSGVTQTPKHLITATGQRVTLRCSPRSGDLSVYWYQQSLDQGLQFLIQYYNGEERAKGNILERFSAQQFPDLHSELNLSSLELGDSALYFCGEPPSMPQHFGDGTRLSIL.

This sequence joins TRBV6-5 and TRBJ1-2; D remains ambiguous. Trimming removed 2 bases at V and 1 base at J, with 11 bases between. This CDR3 region has 15 residues. Germline V CDR1 and CDR2: MNHEY, SVGAGI. CDR3 in amino acids: CASSYAPNINYGYTF. The CDR3 coding sequence is TGTGCCAGCAGTTACGCACCGAACATTAACTATGGCTACACCTTC.

The chain is built from TRBV4-1 and TRBJ1-5; the match to TRBD1 covers 11 bases. Germline trimming cut 1 base from V and 6 bases from J; bases unmatched to any gene: 2. Germline-derived CDR1 and CDR2 are MGHRA and YSYEKL. The CDR3 has 15 residues. The CDR3 coding sequence is TGCGCCAGCAGCCAAGGGACAGGGGGCAGTCAGCCCCAGCATTTT. Translated: CASSQGTGGSQPQHF.